What follows are 30 T cell receptor beta chains derived from one specimen sequenced in a study of T cell repertoires in ileal Crohn's disease. Time point reported: neoterminal ileum biopsy at postoperative endoscopy, about 6 months after surgery. Generated by immunoSEQ multiplex PCR, the TCRdb table keeps only in-frame clones and is missing some. The sample includes 15,000 to 20,000 clones, 72% seen only once; the top ten take over 3.5%. Sequencing used ileal tissue. These receptors originate from an adult with Crohn's disease.

This chain joins TRBV30 and TRBJ2-5, with D perhaps matching TRBD1 (6 bases). The better agreement between TRBJ2-7 and the DNA end casts doubt on the J call. The CDR3 consists of 13 residues. CDR1 is GTSNPN and CDR2 is SVGIG in the germline V gene (reference sequence). DNA for the CDR3: TGTGCCTGGAGTAAGGGGGATCTGTACGAGCAGTACTTC. Translated: CAWSKGDLYEQYF.

The rearrangement links TRBV6-1 to TRBJ2-7, with D maybe TRBD1 (6 bases). The CDR3 has 16 residues. Trimming pared 3 bases from V and 2 bases from J, leaving 17 bases between. In germline, CDR1 is MNHNS, CDR2 SASEGT. The DNA for the CDR3 is TGTGCCAGCAGTGACCCCGGACAGAGGGTTACCTACGAGCAGTACTTC. Amino acid sequence: CASSDPGQRVTYEQYF.

The gene calls are TRBV6-5 and TRBJ1-1, with 10 positions matching TRBD1. V lost 5 bases, J lost 7 bases, and 4 bases stayed unmatched. CDR3 length equals 13 residues. Germline CDR1 is MNHEY and CDR2 is SVGAGI. CDR3 DNA sequence: TGTGCCAGCAGTACCGGACAGGGGGTTGAAGCTTTCTTT. It is translated as CASSTGQGVEAFF.

The chain has TRBV4-3 and TRBJ1-2; D ambiguous. Germline CDR1 reads LGHNA; CDR2 reads YSLEER. The CDR3 contains 16 residues. Trimming removed 1 base from V and 5 bases from J, with 17 bases in between. This CDR3 is CASSQAGGRKGYGYTF. CDR3 coding DNA: TGCGCCAGCAGCCAAGCGGGAGGGCGTAAAGGTTATGGCTACACCTTC.

The chain is built from TRBV7-9 and TRBJ2-5, with D possibly matching TRBD2 (6 bases). Trimming stripped 5 bases from V and 4 bases from J, with 23 bases between. CDR1 SEHNR and CDR2 FQNEAQ come from the germline V gene (reference sequence). The CDR3 runs to 17 residues. CDR3 region: CASSPRAWGAGRETQYF. The CDR3 DNA reads as TGTGCCAGCAGCCCTAGGGCCTGGGGCGCGGGACGAGAGACCCAGTACTTC.

This clone appeared once. The genes are TRBV2 and TRBJ2-5; 14 positions match TRBD2. The CDR3 loop spans 18 amino acids. CDR1 is SNHLY and CDR2 is FYNNEI in the germline V gene. The V gene end was trimmed by 4 bases and the J gene end by 1 base; junction bases not matched to a gene: 8. CDR3 loop: CASSGGYGTSGSQETQYF. Here the CDR3 DNA reads TGTGCCAGCAGTGGGGGATACGGGACTAGCGGGAGCCAAGAGACCCAGTACTTC.

The V call is TRBV6-6, the J call TRBJ2-7; 13 bases are a match to TRBD2. There are 13 residues in the CDR3. Germline-derived CDR1 and CDR2 are MNHNY and SVGAGI (reference sequence). With 10 bases clipped from V and 9 bases from J, the junction kept 9 bases outside the gene matches. CDR3 in amino acids: CATQLAGGSGQYF. In nucleotides, the CDR3 is TGTGCCACCCAACTAGCGGGGGGGTCTGGGCAGTACTTC.

This chain uses TRBV10-3 with TRBJ2-7; 10 positions agree with TRBD1. CDR3 size: 12 residues. Germline V gives CDR1 ENHRY, CDR2 SYGVKD. V was pared by 10 bases and J by 7 bases, with 7 bases of the junction left unmatched. The CDR3 sequence: CATGQGHNEQYF. The CDR3 DNA is TGTGCCACGGGACAGGGGCATAATGAGCAGTACTTC.

This clone was seen just once. V gene TRBV6-6 combines with J gene TRBJ2-7, with 13 bases lining up with TRBD2. The junction had 5 bases not matched to a gene; V was cut back by 5 bases and J by 4 bases. Germline CDR1 reads MNHNY; CDR2 reads SVGAGI (reference sequence). This CDR3 comprises 15 residues. CDR3 in DNA: TGTGCCAGCAGTGCTCGGACTAGCGGGAGTTACGAGCAGTACTTC. It yields the protein CASSARTSGSYEQYF.

V gene TRBV6-7 combines with J gene TRBJ1-1; 10 nucleotides line up with TRBD1. TRBV6-7 is an ORF, with its function uncertain. The CDR3 runs 18 residues. Trimming removed 7 bases from V and 3 bases from J; junction bases left unmatched: 17. The CDR3 coding sequence is TGTGCCAGCATCTCCCGGACAGGGGGAATTGGTTGGGACACTGAAGCTTTCTTT. It yields the protein CASISRTGGIGWDTEAFF.

In its sample, this clone was seen a few times. The rearrangement joins TRBV29-1 to TRBJ2-7; 7 bases agree with TRBD1. V gave up 2 bases and J gave up 6 bases; unmatched junction bases: 7. This CDR3 has 13 residues. Germline CDR1 and CDR2: SQVTM and ANQGSEA. The CDR3 loop is CSVEKTGSGEQYF. CDR3 in DNA: TGCAGCGTTGAAAAGACAGGGTCCGGCGAGCAGTACTTC.

This clone was seen a few times. The chain joins TRBV11-3 to TRBJ1-4, with no clear D. Trimming left V 1 base short and J 0 bases short, with 15 bases between. CDR1 and CDR2 from the germline V gene are SGHNT and YENEEA. There are 18 residues in the CDR3. The CDR3 loop reads CASSLVIGEEPTNEKLFF. CDR3 DNA: TGTGCCAGCAGCTTAGTAATCGGAGAAGAACCAACTAATGAAAAACTGTTTTTT. The full variable domain, its missing parts supplied by reference TRBV11-3 and TRBJ1-4, is EAGVVQSPRYKIIEKKQPVAFWCNPISGHNTLYWYLQNLGQGPELLIRYENEEAVDDSQLPKDRFSAERLKGVDSTLKIQPAELGDSAVYLCASSLVIGEEPTNEKLFFGSGTQLSVL.

Only a few counts were recorded for this clone. The chain is built from TRBV29-1 and TRBJ1-2, with 7 bases that match TRBD1. Germline values: CDR1 SQVTM, CDR2 ANQGSEA. J gave up 8 bases and V 3 bases, and 12 bases lay outside the gene matches. This CDR3 is 14 amino acids long. The CDR3 DNA reads TGCAGCGTTGACTTTGGGCAGGGGGGCGGGGGCTACACCTTC. Protein: CSVDFGQGGGGYTF.

In the case of this clone: This sample also contains other DNA sequences that code for the same CDR3. The CDR3 spells CSVMTGYGYTF. The DNA for the CDR3 is TGCAGCGTTATGACAGGCTATGGCTACACCTTC. This chain links TRBV29-1 with TRBJ1-2; TRBD1 is a possible D gene (6 bases). CDR3 length: 11 residues. The germline V gene encodes CDR1 SQVTM and CDR2 ANQGSEA. Trimming left V 5 bases short and J 4 bases short, with 8 bases between. Full variable domain (outside the CDR3, taken from reference TRBV29-1 and TRBJ1-2): SAVISQKPSRDICQRGTSLTIQCQVDSQVTMMFWYRQQPGQSLTLIATANQGSEATYESGFVIDKFPISRPNLTFSTLTVSNMSPEDSSIYLCSVMTGYGYTFGSGTRLTVV.

V and J are TRBV6-5 and TRBJ1-1, with 12 bases fitting TRBD1. Germline loops: CDR1 MNHEY, CDR2 SVGAGI. The CDR3 totals 16 residues. The J segment lost 5 bases and the V segment lost 2 bases, leaving 6 bases of the junction unmatched. The CDR3 loop is CASSYMGQGANTEAFF. The CDR3 bases are TGTGCCAGCAGTTACATGGGACAGGGGGCTAATACTGAAGCTTTCTTT.

The genes are TRBV5-1 and TRBJ2-1, with 7 bases lining up with TRBD1. The CDR3 contains 16 residues. V lost 0 bases and J lost 5; bases outside the gene matches: 8. Germline CDR1 reads SGHRS; CDR2 reads YFSETQ. The DNA for the CDR3 is TGCGCCAGCAGCTTGGCCCTGGGGACAGTTAACAATGAGCAGTTCTTC. Amino acids: CASSLALGTVNNEQFF. The full variable domain, in which reference TRBV5-1 and TRBJ2-1 provide the parts outside the CDR3, is KAGVTQTPRYLIKTRGQQVTLSCSPISGHRSVSWYQQTPGQGLQFLFEYFSETQRNKGNFPGRFSGRQFSNSRSEMNVSTLELGDSALYLCASSLALGTVNNEQFFGPGTRLTVL.

This clone was counted a single time. The chain recombines TRBV27 with TRBJ2-2; D remains unclear. Germline assignment: CDR1 MNHEY and CDR2 SMNVEV (reference sequence). Trimming stripped 1 base from V and 6 bases from J, with 6 bases between. The CDR3 is 13 residues long. The CDR3 sequence: CASSLFSSGELFF. Here the CDR3 DNA reads TGTGCCAGCAGTTTATTTTCGTCCGGGGAGCTGTTTTTT.

The chain has TRBV7-2 and TRBJ2-2, with 8 bases aligning to TRBD2. V lost 2 bases, J lost 9 bases, and 11 bases stayed unmatched. This CDR3 spans 16 amino acids. Germline V gene lookup returns CDR1 SGHTA and CDR2 FQGNSA. CDR3 nucleotide sequence: TGTGCCAGCAGCTTATGGATCGGGGGGGCTCTAAGGGAGCTGTTTTTT. As protein: CASSLWIGGALRELFF.

This clone was seen a single time. The V call is TRBV10-3, the J call TRBJ2-2; D is possibly TRBD1 (6 bases). This CDR3 is 16 amino acids long. The V end lost 3 bases, the J end lost 3 bases, and 14 bases lay between the germline ends. CDR1 is ENHRY and CDR2 is SYGVKD in the germline V gene. CDR3 coding DNA: TGTGCCATCAGTGATCCGGCTGGGGGCTACACCGGGGAGCTGTTTTTT. Translating it yields CAISDPAGGYTGELFF.

This clone was found a few times. The rearrangement links TRBV7-9 to TRBJ2-1, with 7 positions matching TRBD2. Trimming cost V 1 base and J 10 bases; bases outside gene matches: 4. From germline, CDR1 is SEHNR and CDR2 FQNEAQ (reference sequence). The CDR3 runs 13 residues. The CDR3 loop reads CASSLGGGREQFF. The CDR3 DNA reads as TGTGCCAGCAGCTTAGGGGGAGGGCGGGAGCAGTTCTTC.

J is TRBJ2-7 and V is TRBV7-2, with unresolved D. V shed 1 base and J shed 3 bases, with 7 bases lying between them. Per the germline V gene, CDR1 is SGHTA and CDR2 is FQGNSA. The CDR3 sequence is 13 residues long. This CDR3 is CASSLVSLYEQYF. The CDR3 nucleotides are TGTGCCAGCAGCTTAGTATCACTCTACGAGCAGTACTTC.

The chain links TRBV6-1 to TRBJ2-7; 12 bases agree with TRBD1. CDR3 length equals 14 residues. Germline loops: CDR1 MNHNS, CDR2 SASEGT. Trimming removed 8 bases from V and 4 bases from J; junction bases left unmatched: 6. CDR3 residues: CASGGDRGRYEQYF. The CDR3 DNA follows: TGTGCCAGCGGCGGGGACAGGGGGCGTTACGAGCAGTACTTC.

The V and J genes are TRBV5-4 and TRBJ2-7; no reliable D call. The germline CDR1 and CDR2 sequences are SGHNT and YYREEE (reference sequence). The CDR3 has 14 amino acids. The V gene lost 1 base and the J gene lost 2 bases, with 10 bases spanning the gap. The CDR3 loop reads CASSLSLRAYEQYF. CDR3 sequence (DNA): TGTGCCAGCAGCTTGTCCTTACGGGCCTACGAGCAGTACTTC.

This clone has just one count. V and J are TRBV19 and TRBJ2-3; D might be TRBD1 (7 bases). Germline values: CDR1 LNHDA, CDR2 SQIVND (reference sequence). Trimming removed 0 bases from V and 2 bases from J, with 18 bases in between. The CDR3 loop spans 18 amino acids. The CDR3, as DNA: TGTGCCAGTAGTATAGATGTTTGGGGGGACAGATTCACAGATACGCAGTATTTT. Protein: CASSIDVWGDRFTDTQYF.

The rearrangement uses TRBV25-1 and TRBJ2-7, with 7 positions matching TRBD1. Trimming cost V 4 bases and J 3 bases; bases outside gene matches: 0. The CDR3 has 12 amino acids. Per germline, CDR1 MGHDK and CDR2 SYGVNS. CDR3 protein: CASSGQGYEQYF. The CDR3 region has the DNA TGTGCCAGCAGTGGACAGGGCTACGAGCAGTACTTC.

The gene calls are TRBV6-6 and TRBJ1-5; D gene unclear. V shed 8 bases and J shed 1 base, with 9 bases lying between them. This CDR3 spans 13 amino acids. Germline V lookup: CDR1 MNHNY, CDR2 SVGAGI (reference sequence). The CDR3 reads CASALISNQPQHF. The CDR3 coding sequence is TGTGCCAGCGCCCTAATAAGCAATCAGCCCCAGCATTTT.

This chain links TRBV11-2 with TRBJ1-5; D unresolved. The V gene lost 3 bases and the J gene lost 2 bases, with 5 bases spanning the gap. This CDR3 spans 13 amino acids. The germline CDR1 and CDR2 sequences are SGHAT and FQNNGV. The CDR3 nucleotides read TGTGCCAGCAGCTTGAGTGGCAATCAGCCCCAGCATTTT. It specifies CASSLSGNQPQHF.

This chain links TRBV6-6 with TRBJ2-3; possibly TRBD1 for D (6 bases). Germline V lookup: CDR1 MNHNY, CDR2 SVGAGI (reference sequence). V lost 2 bases and J lost 2, with 11 bases in between. The CDR3 extends over 15 amino acids. The CDR3: CASSYVGGYTDTQYF. CDR3 sequence (DNA): TGTGCCAGCAGTTACGTAGGGGGTTACACAGATACGCAGTATTTT.

J is TRBJ1-1 and V is TRBV4-3, with D tentatively TRBD1 (5 bases). CDR1 and CDR2 from the germline V gene are LGHNA and YSLEER. V was cut by 4 bases and J by 1 base, with 10 bases left in between. This CDR3 is built from 14 residues. CDR3 sequence reads: CASSPAGENTEAFF. Here the CDR3 DNA reads TGCGCCAGCAGCCCCGCGGGGGAGAACACTGAAGCTTTCTTT.

The CDR3 sequence is CTSSQVLRGPTNNEQFF. CDR3 nucleotide sequence: TGCACCAGCAGCCAAGTCCTGCGGGGGCCAACAAACAATGAGCAGTTCTTC. The V and J genes are TRBV1 and TRBJ2-1; the table's TRBD2 call for D was not verified on the DNA. TRBV1 is classified as a pseudogene. The CDR3 extends over 17 amino acids.